This T cell receptor (beta chain) is drawn from a study of T cell changes during pregnancy in multiple sclerosis. Profiling relied on immunoSEQ multiplex PCR, and the TCRdb table lists in-frame clones only, not all of them. This table holds 55,000 to 65,000 clones, about nine tenths found once. The CDR3 extends over 16 amino acids. The germline V and J ends were trimmed by 0 bases and 1 base, with 13 bases remaining between them. Per the germline V gene, CDR1 is MNHNY and CDR2 is SVGAGI (reference sequence). Sequences were derived from peripheral blood, sampled in the first trimester of pregnancy. This clonotype originated in a female donor in good health, enrolled as a control in a pregnancy study. The J gene is TRBJ2-7, the V gene TRBV6-6; D ambiguous. The CDR3 DNA is TGTGCCAGCAGTTACTCGATTCAGCGCCCGTCCTACGAGCAGTACTTC. Translation: CASSYSIQRPSYEQYF.